The 32 T cell receptor beta chains reported below all come from one sample, sequenced in a study of blood T cell repertoires in COVID-19. Repertoires were generated with immunoSEQ multiplex PCR, while TCRdb's copy carries only in-frame clones and drops some. The sample records about 68,000 clones, roughly 84% being singletons. The sequenced sample consisted of peripheral blood. The receptors were sampled from a man aged 45 to 65 with active COVID-19.

The chain has TRBV5-5 and TRBJ1-5, with D possibly being TRBD1 (6 bases). V was trimmed by 4 bases and J by 0 bases, leaving 11 bases between them. Germline V gene sequence: CDR1 SGHKS, CDR2 YYEKEE (reference sequence). There are 15 residues in the CDR3. For the CDR3, the DNA is TGTGCCAGCAGCAACCAGGGGTTTAGCAATCAGCCCCAGCATTTT. Amino acids: CASSNQGFSNQPQHF.

This clone came up a few times. The sample carries other DNA sequences with the same CDR3. V gene TRBV20-1 combines with J gene TRBJ2-2, with 7 nucleotides matching TRBD1. The CDR3 contains 14 residues. Germline loops: CDR1 DFQATT, CDR2 SNEGSKA (reference sequence). V gave up 3 bases and J gave up 4 bases; unmatched junction bases: 5. CDR3 sequence reads: CSASRQGVTGELFF. The DNA for the CDR3 is TGCAGTGCTAGTCGACAGGGCGTCACCGGGGAGCTGTTTTTT.

The chain is built from TRBV3-1 (or the pseudogene TRBV3-2) and TRBJ2-7, with D uncertain. Trimming left V 1 base short and J 7 bases short, with 8 bases between. Germline CDR1 is LGHDT and CDR2 is YNNKEL (reference sequence). The CDR3 has 12 residues. CDR3 sequence reads: CASSQGRGEQYF. CDR3 nucleotides: TGTGCCAGCAGCCAAGGGCGCGGAGAGCAGTACTTC.

On this clone: Different DNA sequences within this sample yield the same CDR3. V is TRBV18 and J is TRBJ2-1; TRBD1 agrees at 9 bases. Germline V gene sequence: CDR1 KGHSH, CDR2 LQKENI. V lost 3 bases and J lost 3; bases outside the gene matches: 3. This CDR3 spans 15 amino acids. CDR3 in DNA: TGTGCCAGCTCACCCCCGGGACAGGGCTACAATGAGCAGTTCTTC. Amino acid sequence: CASSPPGQGYNEQFF.

This clone has only one observation. The chain uses TRBV18 and TRBJ1-2, with D possibly TRBD1 on 5 matching bases. The germline CDR1 and CDR2 sequences are KGHSH and LQKENI. The CDR3 extends over 14 amino acids. V shed 6 bases and J shed 2 bases, with 13 bases lying between them. The CDR3 coding sequence is TGTGCCAGCTCCTCTGGGGCAAGAAACTATGGCTACACCTTC. This sequence encodes CASSSGARNYGYTF.

This chain uses TRBV6-6 with TRBJ2-7; TRBD1 agrees at 7 bases. The CDR3 spans 16 residues. CDR1 MNHNY and CDR2 SVGAGI come from the germline V gene (reference sequence). J lost 0 bases, V lost 0 bases, and 5 bases had no gene match. CDR3 DNA sequence: TGTGCCAGCAGTTACTCCGGGACAGATTACTCCTACGAGCAGTACTTC. Protein sequence: CASSYSGTDYSYEQYF.

J is TRBJ2-1 and V is TRBV7-2; D is uncertain. Trimming removed 5 bases at V and 0 bases at J, with 11 bases between. This CDR3 comprises 15 residues. Germline CDR1 SGHTA, CDR2 FQGNSA. The chain's CDR3 is CASSRDNRSYNEQFF. CDR3 DNA sequence: TGTGCCAGCAGCCGCGACAATCGCTCCTACAATGAGCAGTTCTTC.

A single count supports this clone. V is TRBV24-1 and J is TRBJ2-5; 9 bases line up with TRBD1. Trimming removed 4 bases from V and 5 bases from J; junction bases left unmatched: 7. Germline values: CDR1 KGHDR, CDR2 SFDVKD. There are 15 residues in the CDR3. CDR3 nucleotides: TGTGCCACCAGTGAGGGACAGGGAGGTAGGGAGACCCAGTACTTC. Encoded protein: CATSEGQGGRETQYF.

The rearrangement joins TRBV2 to TRBJ1-6, with D unresolved. Trimming removed 7 bases at V and 8 bases at J, with 12 bases between. This CDR3 region has 13 residues. Germline lookup yields CDR1 SNHLY and CDR2 FYNNEI. CDR3 residues: CASTKVGDSPLHF. The CDR3 region has the DNA TGTGCCAGCACAAAAGTCGGGGATTCACCCCTCCACTTT.

The chain links TRBV7-9 to TRBJ2-1; D gene uncertain. Per the germline V gene, CDR1 is SEHNR and CDR2 is FQNEAQ (reference sequence). V was pared by 7 bases and J by 3 bases, with 13 bases between. The CDR3 consists of 14 residues. The chain's CDR3 is CASTPGEVYNEQFF. CDR3 in DNA: TGTGCCAGCACCCCCGGCGAGGTCTACAATGAGCAGTTCTTC.

A few counts support this clone. This sequence joins TRBV5-1 and TRBJ1-6, with D possibly matching TRBD1 (5 bases). The V and J ends lost 2 bases and 5 bases respectively, with 8 bases between them. Germline CDR1 SGHRS, CDR2 YFSETQ. The CDR3 contains 14 residues. The chain's CDR3 is CASSFQGNNSPLHF. The CDR3, as DNA: TGCGCCAGCAGCTTTCAGGGAAATAATTCACCCCTCCACTTT.

V and J are TRBV18 and TRBJ2-1; 9 bases are a match to TRBD1. This CDR3 region has 17 residues. Germline V gene sequence: CDR1 KGHSH, CDR2 LQKENI. The V segment lost 5 bases and the J segment 1 base; nucleotides outside the gene matches: 9. Here the CDR3 DNA reads TGTGCCAGCTCAAGATGGGCCGGGACAGGGTCCTACAATGAGCAGTTCTTC. Its protein is CASSRWAGTGSYNEQFF.

The chain combines TRBV5-6 with TRBJ2-2, with D possibly being TRBD1 (5 bases). Germline loops: CDR1 SGHDT, CDR2 YYEEEE. Deletions cut 4 bases from V and 7 bases from J, with 23 bases between. This CDR3 is built from 17 residues. CDR3 protein: CASSLFRVSGGSGELFF. For the CDR3, the DNA is TGTGCCAGCAGCCTGTTCAGGGTCTCGGGCGGAAGCGGGGAGCTGTTTTTT. Drawing the rest from reference TRBV5-6 and TRBJ2-2, the complete variable domain is DAGVTQSPTHLIKTRGQQVTLRCSPKSGHDTVSWYQQALGQGPQFIFQYYEEEERQRGNFPDRFSGHQFPNYSSELNVNALLLGDSALYLCASSLFRVSGGSGELFFGEGSRLTVL.

The rearrangement joins TRBV11-3 to TRBJ1-4; D gene unclear. V lost 3 bases to trimming and J lost 5 bases, with 13 bases between them. Germline V CDR1 and CDR2: SGHNT, YENEEA. The CDR3 is 15 amino acids. CDR3 nucleotide sequence: TGTGCCAGCAGCTTGGGAGGATCTGGGAATGAAAAACTGTTTTTT. As protein: CASSLGGSGNEKLFF.

The chain employs TRBV27 and TRBJ2-3, with TRBD2 identical over 11 bases. After removal of 3 bases from V and 4 bases from J, the junction contained 6 bases not matched to a gene. Germline assignment: CDR1 MNHEY and CDR2 SMNVEV (reference sequence). This CDR3 is built from 16 residues. The CDR3 loop is CASSFSTGLAADTQYF. As DNA, the CDR3 is TGTGCCAGCAGTTTCTCGACGGGACTAGCGGCAGATACGCAGTATTTT.

The chain joins TRBV10-3 to TRBJ2-1, with D possibly being TRBD1 (6 bases). The V and J ends lost 8 bases and 8 bases respectively, with 16 bases between them. Germline CDR1 and CDR2: ENHRY and SYGVKD. CDR3 length equals 13 residues. In nucleotides, the CDR3 is TGTGCCATCCGGGACATGGGGTGGGATGAGCAGTTCTTC. Translating it yields CAIRDMGWDEQFF.

The J gene is TRBJ1-6, the V gene TRBV19, with 7 bases that match TRBD1. The CDR3 has 14 residues. Trimming took 4 bases from V and 7 from J; bases not matched to a gene: 4. The germline V gene has CDR1 LNHDA and CDR2 SQIVND (reference sequence). The CDR3 is CASSRQQGNSPLHF. CDR3 nucleotide sequence: TGTGCCAGTAGTAGACAACAGGGGAATTCACCCCTCCACTTT.

The rearrangement links TRBV2 to TRBJ2-2, with D unclear. The germline CDR1 and CDR2 sequences are SNHLY and FYNNEI. V was cut by 1 base and J by 6 bases, with 18 bases left in between. The CDR3 has 17 amino acids. CDR3 DNA sequence: TGTGCCAGCAGTGAAGGGCTAGATTTGTATTCGGCCGGGGAGCTGTTTTTT. This gives the protein CASSEGLDLYSAGELFF.

The V call is TRBV4-2, the J call TRBJ2-5; 12 nucleotides line up with TRBD2. The CDR3 spans 17 residues. In germline, CDR1 is LGHNA, CDR2 YNFKEQ. The J segment lost 5 bases and the V segment lost 0 bases, leaving 7 bases of the junction unmatched. The DNA for the CDR3 is TGTGCCAGCAGCCAAGATCACAGACTAGCGGGGGTGGAGACCCAGTACTTC. Amino acid sequence: CASSQDHRLAGVETQYF.

The rearrangement joins TRBV4-3 to TRBJ1-3; D uncertain. V gave up 1 base and J gave up 0 bases, with 7 bases separating them. The CDR3 sequence is 15 residues long. Per the germline V gene, CDR1 is LGHNA and CDR2 is YSLEER. In DNA, the CDR3 is TGCGCCAGCAGCCAAGCGGCAGGCTCTGGAAACACCATATATTTT. It codes for CASSQAAGSGNTIYF.

This rearrangement joins TRBV7-6 to TRBJ1-5; 10 nucleotides agree with TRBD1. Looked up from germline, CDR1 is SGHVS and CDR2 is FNYEAQ. The trim removed 3 bases at V and 7 bases at J, leaving 6 bases unmatched. The CDR3 has 15 amino acids. CDR3 sequence reads: CASSLGTGVGQPQHF. CDR3 nucleotides: TGTGCCAGCAGCTTGGGGACAGGGGTCGGGCAGCCCCAGCATTTT.

The V gene is TRBV9, the J gene TRBJ1-1; 12 bases align to TRBD1. Germline trimming cut 5 bases from V and 3 bases from J; bases unmatched to any gene: 17. Germline-derived CDR1 and CDR2 are SGDLS and YYNGEE. The CDR3 loop spans 19 amino acids. CDR3 sequence reads: CASSDHPGQGAGRDTEAFF. The CDR3 region has the DNA TGTGCCAGCAGTGACCATCCGGGACAGGGGGCGGGGAGGGACACTGAAGCTTTCTTT.

V gene TRBV27 combines with J gene TRBJ2-1; TRBD2 agrees at 7 bases. The CDR3 runs 14 residues. Looked up from germline, CDR1 is MNHEY and CDR2 is SMNVEV (reference sequence). Germline trimming cut 3 bases from V and 7 bases from J; bases unmatched to any gene: 6. CDR3: CASSLTSYRNEQFF. The DNA of the CDR3 is TGTGCCAGCAGTTTGACTAGCTATAGGAATGAGCAGTTCTTC.

The V call is TRBV5-6, the J call TRBJ2-1, with 9 bases fitting TRBD2. V lost 10 bases and J lost 2; bases outside the gene matches: 7. Germline V lookup: CDR1 SGHDT, CDR2 YYEEEE. The CDR3 loop spans 14 amino acids. Here the CDR3 DNA reads TGTGCCGGGAGCGGGGGGCCAACCTACAATGAGCAGTTCTTC. Translating gives CAGSGGPTYNEQFF.

This sequence joins TRBV5-1 and TRBJ2-2, with TRBD1 identical over 7 bases. Looked up from germline, CDR1 is SGHRS and CDR2 is YFSETQ. The CDR3 has 14 residues. Germline trimming cut 4 bases from V and 3 bases from J; bases unmatched to any gene: 3. CDR3 amino acids: CASSPQGHTGELFF. CDR3 bases: TGCGCCAGCAGCCCACAGGGGCACACCGGGGAGCTGTTTTTT.

The chain links TRBV3-1 (or the pseudogene TRBV3-2) to TRBJ2-2; a weak D match, TRBD2 (6 bases). CDR3 length: 15 residues. Germline CDR1 reads LGHDT; CDR2 reads YNNKEL (reference sequence). Trimming removed 6 bases from V and 0 bases from J, with 11 bases in between. Here the CDR3 reads CASRLRLANTGELFF. The DNA for the CDR3 is TGTGCCAGCAGGCTTAGACTAGCGAACACCGGGGAGCTGTTTTTT.

This chain uses TRBV13 with TRBJ1-1, with 7 bases that match TRBD1. Trimming at V came to 5 bases and at J to 7 bases, leaving 4 bases not matched to a gene. CDR3 length: 12 amino acids. Germline V gene sequence: CDR1 PRHDT, CDR2 FYEKMQ (reference sequence). The CDR3 sequence is CASSQRQGEAFF. The DNA for the CDR3 is TGTGCCAGCAGCCAGCGACAGGGTGAAGCTTTCTTT.

The chain uses TRBV29-1 and TRBJ1-2, with D hard to call. V was clipped by 3 bases and J by 1 base, with 15 bases between them. CDR1 SQVTM and CDR2 ANQGSEA come from the germline V gene. The CDR3 covers 15 residues. For the CDR3, the DNA is TGCAGCGTTGACAGAGGCCCGTCGATTAACTATGGCTACACCTTC. This codes for CSVDRGPSINYGYTF. Complete variable domain (other parts from reference TRBV29-1 and TRBJ1-2): SAVISQKPSRDICQRGTSLTIQCQVDSQVTMMFWYRQQPGQSLTLIATANQGSEATYESGFVIDKFPISRPNLTFSTLTVSNMSPEDSSIYLCSVDRGPSINYGYTFGSGTRLTVV.

This chain joins TRBV7-2 and TRBJ1-1; D unclear. Germline CDR1 SGHTA, CDR2 FQGNSA. The CDR3 runs 15 residues. V was cut by 7 bases and J by 3 bases, with 18 bases left in between. The CDR3 loop is CASKEGLGRDTEAFF. CDR3 DNA: TGTGCCAGCAAGGAAGGACTGGGTCGGGACACTGAAGCTTTCTTT.

This sequence joins TRBV5-1 and TRBJ2-5; 8 bases are a match to TRBD2. CDR1 is SGHRS, CDR2 YFSETQ, per germline. The CDR3 is 15 amino acids. The J segment lost 2 bases and the V segment lost 6 bases, leaving 9 bases of the junction unmatched. CDR3 in amino acids: CASKIISGTQETQYF. The CDR3 bases are TGCGCCAGCAAGATAATTAGCGGGACACAAGAGACCCAGTACTTC.

The rearrangement uses TRBV2 and TRBJ1-1; 7 positions match TRBD1. The V gene end was trimmed by 4 bases and the J gene end by 0 bases; junction bases not matched to a gene: 5. Germline V gene data show CDR1 as SNHLY and CDR2 as FYNNEI. The CDR3 has 15 residues. The CDR3 sequence: CASSVEGAMNTEAFF. CDR3 nucleotide sequence: TGTGCCAGCAGTGTGGAGGGGGCAATGAACACTGAAGCTTTCTTT.

The rearrangement uses TRBV11-2 and TRBJ2-1, with D possibly TRBD1 on 5 matching bases. The germline gives CDR1 SGHAT, CDR2 FQNNGV. The CDR3 extends over 13 amino acids. Between the trimmed V and J ends, which lost 5 bases and 7 bases, there was a span of 12 bases. The CDR3 is CASSPQTVNEQFF. The CDR3 DNA is TGTGCCAGCAGCCCCCAGACAGTGAATGAGCAGTTCTTC.